Below, 7 T cell receptor beta chains from the same sample are listed, as sequenced in a study of blood T cell repertoires in COVID-19. Clones were read by immunoSEQ multiplex PCR, and TCRdb kept only the in-frame ones, dropping some. The sample contains under 150,000 clones, approximately 88% of which appear only once. The sample consisted of peripheral blood. These receptors were obtained from a human donor in a cohort sampled during active COVID-19.

Turning to this clone: Distinct nucleotide sequences in the sample also encode this CDR3. DNA of the CDR3: TGTGCCAGCTCACCAAGGGACAGGGTCGAAGAGACCCAGTACTTC. Amino acids: CASSPRDRVEETQYF. The rearrangement links TRBV18 to TRBJ2-5; 9 bases map to TRBD1. Germline CDR1 KGHSH, CDR2 LQKENI. V shed 2 bases and J 3 bases; nucleotides not matched to a gene: 4. This CDR3 region has 15 residues.

This chain joins TRBV19 and TRBJ2-1; D call uncertain. Germline CDR1 reads LNHDA; CDR2 reads SQIVND (reference sequence). V lost 5 bases and J 6 bases, leaving 17 bases between the germline ends. This CDR3 region has 15 residues. CDR3 residues: CASSPLPNSVNEQFF. CDR3 bases: TGTGCCAGTAGTCCCTTGCCCAATTCGGTCAATGAGCAGTTCTTC.

J is TRBJ2-7 and V is TRBV19, with D unclear. V lost 5 bases and J 4 bases, leaving 6 bases between the germline ends. Germline CDR1 is LNHDA and CDR2 is SQIVND (reference sequence). The CDR3 sequence is 11 residues long. CDR3 in DNA: TGTGCCAGTAGTCTCGGGTACGAGCAGTACTTC. Its protein product is CASSLGYEQYF.

The J gene is TRBJ2-3, the V gene TRBV6-5; 7 bases line up with TRBD2. This CDR3 comprises 15 residues. The V gene end was trimmed by 6 bases and the J gene end by 1 base; junction bases not matched to a gene: 7. Germline V gene data show CDR1 as MNHEY and CDR2 as SVGAGI. CDR3 region: CASRVERGRTDTQYF. CDR3 nucleotides: TGTGCCAGCAGGGTTGAGCGGGGACGCACAGATACGCAGTATTTT.

This chain connects TRBV7-9 to TRBJ2-6; D perhaps matches TRBD1 (5 bases). There are 18 residues in the CDR3. CDR1 is SEHNR, CDR2 FQNEAQ, per germline (reference sequence). Trimming took 1 base from V and 2 from J, leaving 15 bases between them. The CDR3 DNA sequence: TGTGCCAGCAGCTTAGAGGGCAGGGCCCATACTGGGGCCAACGTCCTGACTTTC. This translates into CASSLEGRAHTGANVLTF.

The J gene is TRBJ1-2, the V gene TRBV6-5, with unresolved D. The germline V gene has CDR1 MNHEY and CDR2 SVGAGI. The CDR3 consists of 12 residues. The V gene lost 8 bases and the J gene lost 5 bases, with 12 bases spanning the gap. CDR3 nucleotides: TGTGCCAGCTCCCCAGGCAATTATGGCTACACCTTC. Translating it yields CASSPGNYGYTF.

The V call is TRBV2, the J call TRBJ2-1; 7 bases align to TRBD2. Germline CDR1 and CDR2: SNHLY and FYNNEI. V shed 8 bases and J 8 bases; nucleotides not matched to a gene: 6. CDR3 length: 12 residues. The chain's CDR3 is CASGGVRHEQFF. The CDR3 DNA reads as TGTGCCAGCGGGGGGGTTAGACATGAGCAGTTCTTC.